These 9 T cell receptor beta chains share one sample of origin, sequenced in a study of T cells after posttransplantation cyclophosphamide. Generated by immunoSEQ multiplex PCR, the TCRdb table keeps only in-frame clones and is missing some. In the table there are 15,000 to 20,000 clones, less than 85% of which are singletons. The specimen sequenced was memory CD4+ T cells sorted from blood. Receptor source: a man aged 25-40 years in good health and a related stem cell transplant donor.

V is TRBV5-1 and J is TRBJ2-5; 10 bases match TRBD2. The CDR3 is 16 residues long. With 0 bases clipped from V and 4 bases from J, the junction kept 6 bases outside the gene matches. Germline lookup yields CDR1 SGHRS and CDR2 YFSETQ. The CDR3 DNA sequence: TGCGCCAGCAGCTTGGCCCCTAGCGGGGGATCAGAGACCCAGTACTTC. Its translation is CASSLAPSGGSETQYF.

The chain couples TRBV6-1 to TRBJ2-5; TRBD1 is a possible D gene (5 bases). The V gene lost 1 base and the J gene lost 5 bases, with 17 bases spanning the gap. The CDR3 consists of 16 residues. CDR1 is MNHNS, CDR2 SASEGT, per germline. The CDR3, as DNA: TGTGCCAGCAGTGAAGTGCCGCAGGGTGGGATGGAGACCCAGTACTTC. Translation gives CASSEVPQGGMETQYF.

The chain carries TRBV12-5 and TRBJ1-1; tentative D call: TRBD1 (6 bases). From germline, CDR1 is LGHNT and CDR2 FRNRAP. V was cut by 6 bases and J by 2 bases, with 16 bases left in between. CDR3 length equals 15 residues. The DNA of the CDR3 is TGTGCTAGTGGAATACAGGGTTCCTCAAACACTGAAGCTTTCTTT. It is translated as CASGIQGSSNTEAFF. Full variable domain (missing parts from reference TRBV12-5 and TRBJ1-1): DARVTQTPRHKVTEMGQEVTMRCQPILGHNTVFWYRQTMMQGLELLAYFRNRAPLDDSGMPKDRFSAEMPDATLATLKIQPSEPRDSAVYFCASGIQGSSNTEAFFGQGTRLTVV.

The chain couples TRBV10-1 to TRBJ2-1; maybe TRBD2 (5 bases). The CDR3 runs to 11 residues. V was clipped by 3 bases and J by 9 bases, with 6 bases between them. Germline loops: CDR1 WNHNN, CDR2 SYGVQD (reference sequence). The CDR3 sequence is CASSDSGEQFF. The CDR3 DNA reads TGCGCCAGCAGTGACAGCGGTGAGCAGTTCTTC.

The rearrangement links TRBV4-1 to TRBJ1-1; unclear D gene. Germline CDR1 MGHRA, CDR2 YSYEKL. Trimming took 2 bases from V and 7 from J, leaving 17 bases between them. This CDR3 region has 15 residues. CDR3 in DNA: TGCGCCAGCAGCCAAACTGATAGGAGATATAATGAAGCTTTCTTT. It codes for CASSQTDRRYNEAFF.

This clone appeared a single time. The CDR3 nucleotides are TGTGCCAGCAGCCGGGGGACAGGGCCCTACGAGCAGTACTTC. Its translation: CASSRGTGPYEQYF. J is TRBJ2-7 and V is TRBV7-9; TRBD1 matches 9 bases. Germline CDR1 is SEHNR and CDR2 is FQNEAQ (reference sequence). V trimming: 5 bases; J trimming: 2 bases; junction bases outside the gene matches: 4. The CDR3 extends over 14 amino acids.

This clone was seen only a few times. The rearrangement joins TRBV19 to TRBJ1-5; 8 nucleotides align to TRBD1. The CDR3 extends over 15 amino acids. The germline CDR1 and CDR2 sequences are LNHDA and SQIVND (reference sequence). V was pared by 3 bases and J by 3 bases, with 4 bases of the junction left unmatched. Written as DNA, the CDR3 is TGTGCCAGTAGTATGACGGGACAGGACAATCAGCCCCAGCATTTT. Its translation: CASSMTGQDNQPQHF. Complete variable domain (other parts from reference TRBV19 and TRBJ1-5): DGGITQSPKYLFRKEGQNVTLSCEQNLNHDAMYWYRQDPGQGLRLIYYSQIVNDFQKGDIAEGYSVSREKKESFPLTVTSAQKNPTAFYLCASSMTGQDNQPQHFGDGTRLSIL.

This rearrangement joins TRBV7-2 to TRBJ2-7; 7 bases map to TRBD2. CDR3 length equals 14 residues. CDR1 and CDR2 from the germline V gene are SGHTA and FQGNSA. Trimming at V came to 4 bases and at J to 6 bases, leaving 9 bases not matched to a gene. CDR3 protein: CASSSAGPSGEQYF. CDR3 in DNA: TGTGCCAGCAGCTCTGCCGGGCCTAGCGGCGAGCAGTACTTC.

The V and J genes are TRBV10-1 and TRBJ1-5, with D maybe TRBD1 (5 bases). CDR1 and CDR2 from the germline V gene are WNHNN and SYGVQD (reference sequence). The CDR3 has 14 residues. With 0 bases removed from V and 6 bases from J, the gap between germline ends came to 9 bases. CDR3 DNA: TGCGCCAGCAGTGAGTCGTTGGGGGGTCAGCCCCAGCATTTT. The encoded protein is CASSESLGGQPQHF.